This entry lists 12 T cell receptor beta chains sequenced from one sample in a study of Ad26.COV2.S vaccination and SARS-CoV-2 variants. Treatment given: over 15 received Ad26.COV2.S at low or high dose, single or two shots; about five received placebo; per-sample allocation not given. The samples were gathered on day 63 after the first injection of vaccine or placebo. Sequencing was performed with immunoSEQ multiplex PCR; in TCRdb, only in-frame clones are kept and a portion is missing. The sample gives about 350,000 clones, 86% of which show up once; about 10% is in the top ten. The material sequenced was peripheral blood, taken in a trial of Ad26.COV2.S vaccine versus placebo. These receptors were taken from a person aged 18 to 59 who received the Ad26.COV2.S COVID-19 vaccine or a placebo.

This chain links TRBV6-6 with TRBJ1-5; D remains ambiguous. With 4 bases removed from V and 6 bases from J, the gap between germline ends came to 7 bases. Germline V gene lookup returns CDR1 MNHNY and CDR2 SVGAGI (reference sequence). The CDR3 loop spans 12 amino acids. The DNA of the CDR3 is TGTGCCAGCAGTTTGGATACTCAGCCCCAGCATTTT. This codes for CASSLDTQPQHF.

V is TRBV5-1 and J is TRBJ2-5; TRBD1 matches at 7 bases. The CDR3 spans 16 residues. V shed 0 bases, J shed 1 base, and the junction held 6 bases outside the gene matches. Germline CDR1 SGHRS, CDR2 YFSETQ. The CDR3 sequence is CASSLGTGQPQETQYF. The DNA for the CDR3 is TGCGCCAGCAGCTTGGGGACGGGACAGCCCCAAGAGACCCAGTACTTC.

The chain recombines TRBV7-2 with TRBJ2-1; 7 nucleotides align to TRBD1. Germline V gene sequence: CDR1 SGHTA, CDR2 FQGNSA. V shed 5 bases and J 0 bases; nucleotides not matched to a gene: 7. The CDR3 spans 16 residues. The CDR3 DNA reads as TGTGCCAGCAGCAACCGACAGGGCGGCTCCTACAATGAGCAGTTCTTC. Translation: CASSNRQGGSYNEQFF.

This clone was observed a single time. This chain joins TRBV28 and TRBJ1-6; D unresolved. The CDR3 length is 13 residues. Trimming removed 8 bases at V and 6 bases at J, with 11 bases between. Per germline, CDR1 MDHEN and CDR2 SYDVKM. CDR3 nucleotides: TGTGCCAGCCGCCCCATGGGTAATTCACCCCTCCACTTT. Its translation is CASRPMGNSPLHF.

This chain links TRBV5-1 with TRBJ1-1; a possible D gene is TRBD1 (5 bases). Trimming took off 1 base at V and 3 bases at J, with 10 bases between the two ends. Germline V gene sequence: CDR1 SGHRS, CDR2 YFSETQ. The CDR3 runs to 14 residues. CDR3 amino acids: CASSLWGDDTEAFF. CDR3 in DNA: TGCGCCAGCAGCTTGTGGGGCGACGACACTGAAGCTTTCTTT.

This clone was detected only a few times. This chain uses TRBV3-1 (or the pseudogene TRBV3-2) with TRBJ2-7; the D gene is possibly TRBD2 (5 bases). The CDR3 spans 11 residues. CDR1 and CDR2 (germline): LGHDT, YNNKEL (reference sequence). Trimming shortened V by 11 bases and J by 0 bases, and 8 bases separated the two germline ends. The CDR3 region has the DNA TGTGCCGCGGGCTTCTCCTACGAGCAGTACTTC. Translation gives CAAGFSYEQYF.

This chain joins TRBV7-2 and TRBJ1-5; TRBD1 agrees at 10 bases. With V trimmed by 5 bases and J by 8 bases, 3 bases remained unmatched. This CDR3 spans 13 amino acids. CDR1 is SGHTA and CDR2 is FQGNSA in the germline V gene. The CDR3 spells CASSTDRGEPQHF. The CDR3 DNA reads as TGTGCCAGCAGCACGGACAGGGGGGAGCCCCAGCATTTT.

The CDR3 loop reads CASSDGTLVINQPQHF. The CDR3, as DNA: TGTGCCAGCAGTGATGGGACCCTCGTGATCAATCAGCCCCAGCATTTT. This sequence joins TRBV6-1 and TRBJ1-5, with D maybe TRBD1 (5 bases). The V gene lost 3 bases and the J gene lost 3 bases, with 15 bases spanning the gap. This CDR3 is 16 amino acids long. Looked up from germline, CDR1 is MNHNS and CDR2 is SASEGT.

The genes are TRBV6-5 and TRBJ2-3; D is possibly TRBD2 (6 bases). Germline V lookup: CDR1 MNHEY, CDR2 SVGAGI. V was shortened by 2 bases and J by 6 bases, with 15 bases between the two germline ends. The CDR3 length is 15 residues. Here the CDR3 DNA reads TGTGCCAGCAGTTACCGGGACTCGTACGGCGATACGCAGTATTTT. Encoded protein: CASSYRDSYGDTQYF.

This chain uses TRBV28 with TRBJ2-1; TRBD2 matches at 9 bases. CDR3 length: 13 residues. The germline V gene has CDR1 MDHEN and CDR2 SYDVKM. Losses at the gene ends were 6 bases for V and 12 bases for J; bases not matched to a gene: 9. The CDR3 DNA reads TGTGCCAGCAGCCGACTAGCGGCCCGCGGGCAGTTCTTC. It yields the protein CASSRLAARGQFF.

This sequence joins TRBV7-6 and TRBJ2-1; a weak D match, TRBD2 (7 bases). CDR1 SGHVS and CDR2 FNYEAQ come from the germline V gene. Trimming removed 5 bases at V and 7 bases at J, with 18 bases between. The CDR3 extends over 15 amino acids. The chain's CDR3 is CASSQTGGLYNEQFF. The CDR3 nucleotides are TGTGCCAGCAGCCAGACGGGGGGCCTCTATAATGAGCAGTTCTTC. The entire variable domain, with the rest obtained from reference TRBV7-6 and TRBJ2-1, is as follows: GAGVSQSPRYKVTKRGQDVALRCDPISGHVSLYWYRQALGQGPEFLTYFNYEAQQDKSGLPNDRFSAERPEGSISTLTIQRTEQRDSAMYRCASSQTGGLYNEQFFGPGTRLTVL.

The chain employs TRBV6-5 and TRBJ2-7; the match to TRBD1 covers 9 bases. V lost 6 bases and J lost 6; bases outside the gene matches: 3. The CDR3 is made up of 12 amino acids. Germline CDR1 and CDR2: MNHEY and SVGAGI. In DNA, the CDR3 is TGTGCCAGCAGCAGGACAGGGGTCGAGCAGTACTTC. Its translation: CASSRTGVEQYF.